The 30 T cell receptor beta chains below were found in one sample sequenced in a study of a mutant IDH1 vaccine in newly diagnosed glioma. Here immunoSEQ multiplex PCR was the method, and the copy in TCRdb shows in-frame clones only, minus some. The repertoire consists of 50,000 to 70,000 clones, with roughly 80% occurring once and the leading ten covering over 2.5%. Time point in this sample: week 47, end of study. Alongside topical imiquimod, each dose of vaccine comprised 300 ug of mutant IDH1 20-mer peptide. These receptors are not linked to any known antigen. The sample consisted of PBMCs, taken from a glioma patient whose treatment included an IDH1 peptide vaccine. The receptors shown here come from a woman aged 50 to 60 with glioma.

To note about this clone: This CDR3 is also generated by other DNA sequences in the sample. The chain joins TRBV18 to TRBJ2-7; 9 nucleotides match TRBD1. The trim removed 2 bases at V and 2 bases at J, leaving 1 base unmatched. CDR1 is KGHSH and CDR2 is LQKENI in the germline V gene. This CDR3 comprises 14 residues. The CDR3 DNA sequence: TGTGCCAGCTCACCAGGACAGGGGCCCTACGAGCAGTACTTC. It specifies CASSPGQGPYEQYF.

The chain uses TRBV5-1 and TRBJ1-3; 8 bases align to TRBD1. The CDR3 totals 14 residues. In germline, CDR1 is SGHRS, CDR2 YFSETQ. Trimming removed 0 bases from V and 4 bases from J; junction bases left unmatched: 0. This chain's CDR3 is CASSLDRGGNTIYF. CDR3 bases: TGCGCCAGCAGCTTGGACAGGGGGGGAAACACCATATATTTT.

The J gene is TRBJ1-1, the V gene TRBV4-1, with TRBD1 as a possible D gene (5 bases). The CDR3 is made up of 14 amino acids. V gave up 4 bases and J gave up 0 bases, with 9 bases separating them. Germline V CDR1 and CDR2: MGHRA, YSYEKL. CDR3 sequence: CASSRGTMNTEAFF. The CDR3 DNA reads as TGCGCCAGCAGCCGGGGGACCATGAACACTGAAGCTTTCTTT.

V is TRBV5-5 and J is TRBJ1-2; D gene uncertain. Trimming removed 2 bases at V and 3 bases at J, with 5 bases between. CDR3 length equals 12 residues. Germline CDR1 and CDR2: SGHKS and YYEKEE (reference sequence). CDR3: CASSLEDYGYTF. The CDR3 DNA reads TGTGCCAGCAGCTTAGAAGACTATGGCTACACCTTC.

The chain couples TRBV14 to TRBJ2-5; 7 nucleotides agree with TRBD2. The CDR3 runs 13 residues. Looked up from germline, CDR1 is SGHDN and CDR2 is FVKESK. Losses at the gene ends were 2 bases for V and 5 bases for J; bases not matched to a gene: 2. The CDR3 nucleotides are TGTGCCAGCAGCCAATTCGGGGGGGAGACCCAGTACTTC. This translates into CASSQFGGETQYF.

The J gene is TRBJ1-3, the V gene TRBV5-4; possible D gene TRBD1, 5 bases. Germline loops: CDR1 SGHNT, CDR2 YYREEE (reference sequence). CDR3 size: 14 residues. Trimming took off 3 bases at V and 4 bases at J, with 11 bases between the two ends. For the CDR3, the DNA is TGTGCCAGCAGCTCGCGGGACTACGGAAACACCATATATTTT. It yields the protein CASSSRDYGNTIYF.

Notes on this clone: Germline and junction disagree at one end, which may indicate a read error. DNA of the CDR3: TGTGCCAGCAGTGAAGGACTAAATCAGCTCCAGCATTTT. Its protein product is CASSEGLNQLQHF. This chain uses TRBV2 with TRBJ1-5; D call uncertain. Per germline, CDR1 SNHLY and CDR2 FYNNEI. This CDR3 has 13 residues.

This clone showed up just a few times. This chain uses TRBV7-9 with TRBJ2-3; D remains ambiguous. V was pared by 5 bases and J by 2 bases, with 5 bases between. Per germline, CDR1 SEHNR and CDR2 FQNEAQ (reference sequence). The CDR3 consists of 12 residues. The CDR3 DNA is TGTGCCAGCAGCGCAAACACAGATACGCAGTATTTT. This encodes CASSANTDTQYF.

This chain uses TRBV7-9 with TRBJ1-2; 11 bases fit TRBD1. Trimming at V came to 4 bases and at J to 8 bases, leaving 3 bases not matched to a gene. CDR1 SEHNR and CDR2 FQNEAQ come from the germline V gene (reference sequence). The CDR3 covers 13 residues. CDR3 amino acids: CASSSGQGGGYTF. The CDR3 nucleotides are TGTGCCAGCAGCTCGGGACAGGGGGGAGGCTACACCTTC.

The rearrangement joins TRBV5-1 to TRBJ2-2; D is ambiguous. V was clipped by 1 base and J by 4 bases, with 14 bases between them. Germline assignment: CDR1 SGHRS and CDR2 YFSETQ. CDR3 length: 16 amino acids. The CDR3, as DNA: TGCGCCAGCAGCTTGTCGACACAGACGAGCACCGGGGAGCTGTTTTTT. The encoded protein is CASSLSTQTSTGELFF.

The gene calls are TRBV5-4 and TRBJ1-2; 9 bases map to TRBD1. Germline CDR1 SGHNT, CDR2 YYREEE (reference sequence). The CDR3 runs 14 residues. With V trimmed by 6 bases and J by 2 bases, 5 bases remained unmatched. The CDR3 bases are TGTGCCAGCACCTACGGACAGGGGAACTATGGCTACACCTTC. Its translation: CASTYGQGNYGYTF. Supplemented by reference TRBV5-4 and TRBJ1-2, the full variable domain reads ETGVTQSPTHLIKTRGQQVTLRCSSQSGHNTVSWYQQALGQGPQFIFQYYREEENGRGNFPPRFSGLQFPNYSSELNVNALELDDSALYLCASTYGQGNYGYTFGSGTRLTVV.

This clone was observed once. V is TRBV9 and J is TRBJ1-2; D is perhaps TRBD1 (6 bases). The germline CDR1 and CDR2 sequences are SGDLS and YYNGEE. CDR3 length equals 13 residues. V gave up 2 bases and J gave up 6 bases, with 11 bases separating them. Here the CDR3 reads CASSVHKGDGYTF. CDR3 bases: TGTGCCAGCAGCGTCCACAAGGGGGATGGCTACACCTTC.

The V gene is TRBV4-2, the J gene TRBJ1-4; D unclear. The ends were cut back, 4 bases at V and 8 bases at J, with 17 bases in the middle. The CDR3 is made up of 15 amino acids. Germline assignment: CDR1 LGHNA and CDR2 YNFKEQ. CDR3 amino acids: CASSPLPTPGEKLFF. For the CDR3, the DNA is TGTGCCAGCAGCCCACTTCCGACCCCGGGGGAAAAACTGTTTTTT.

Only one count was recorded for this clone. CDR3 in DNA: TGTGCCAGCAGCCTACAAACAGGGGAGCGCGGCGAGCAGTACTTC. Translated, it gives CASSLQTGERGEQYF. The genes are TRBV7-9 and TRBJ2-7; the match to TRBD1 covers 7 bases. V lost 5 bases, J lost 6 bases, and 13 bases stayed unmatched. Per germline, CDR1 SEHNR and CDR2 FQNEAQ (reference sequence). The CDR3 spans 15 residues.

V gene TRBV19 combines with J gene TRBJ2-7; D gene unclear. V was clipped by 2 bases and J by 2 bases, with 10 bases between them. In germline, CDR1 is LNHDA, CDR2 SQIVND (reference sequence). This CDR3 has 14 amino acids. The CDR3 spells CASSIIGRTYEQYF. CDR3 in DNA: TGTGCCAGTAGTATAATAGGCAGAACCTACGAGCAGTACTTC. Filled out from reference TRBV19 and TRBJ2-7, the complete variable domain reads DGGITQSPKYLFRKEGQNVTLSCEQNLNHDAMYWYRQDPGQGLRLIYYSQIVNDFQKGDIAEGYSVSREKKESFPLTVTSAQKNPTAFYLCASSIIGRTYEQYFGPGTRLTVT.

This rearrangement joins TRBV2 to TRBJ2-7, with D possibly matching TRBD1 (5 bases). Trimming removed 6 bases from V and 9 bases from J, with 18 bases in between. The CDR3 totals 13 residues. The germline CDR1 and CDR2 sequences are SNHLY and FYNNEI. The CDR3 loop is CASRDRQLGRQYF. As DNA, the CDR3 is TGTGCCAGCAGAGATAGACAGTTGGGTAGGCAGTACTTC.

This clone was observed once. The chain uses TRBV30 and TRBJ2-2, with TRBD2 as a possible D gene (6 bases). The CDR3 runs to 13 residues. Trimming stripped 2 bases from V and 4 bases from J, with 8 bases between. Germline CDR1 and CDR2: GTSNPN and SVGIG (reference sequence). The CDR3 nucleotides read TGTGCCTGGAGTCAGGGAGGCACCGGGGAGCTGTTTTTT. Residues: CAWSQGGTGELFF. The full variable domain, rest sourced from reference TRBV30 and TRBJ2-2, is SQTIHQWPATLVQPVGSPLSLECTVEGTSNPNLYWYRQAAGRGLQLLFYSVGIGQISSEVPQNLSASRPQDRQFILSSKKLLLSDSGFYLCAWSQGGTGELFFGEGSRLTVL.

The chain joins TRBV5-4 to TRBJ2-6; 9 bases are a match to TRBD1. V lost 1 base to trimming and J lost 0 bases; unmatched junction nucleotides: 2. CDR1 SGHNT and CDR2 YYREEE come from the germline V gene (reference sequence). CDR3 length: 17 residues. The CDR3 region is CASSLTGGNSGANVLTF. DNA of the CDR3: TGTGCCAGCAGCTTGACAGGGGGCAACTCTGGGGCCAACGTCCTGACTTTC.

The genes are TRBV2 and TRBJ1-2; D remains unclear. This CDR3 is built from 14 residues. Per germline, CDR1 SNHLY and CDR2 FYNNEI. Trimming pared 6 bases from V and 4 bases from J, leaving 15 bases between. The chain's CDR3 is CASRPGPRSYGYTF. The CDR3, as DNA: TGTGCCAGCAGGCCCGGACCCCGTAGCTATGGCTACACCTTC.

Points on this clone: One junction end disagrees with the germline gene, perhaps due to a read error. CDR3 loop: CASSLGGGGEQYF. The DNA of the CDR3 is TGTGCCAGCAGTTTGGGGGGCGGGGGAGAGCAGTACTTC. V gene TRBV5-4 combines with J gene TRBJ2-7; tentatively, D is TRBD2 (7 bases). The CDR3 consists of 13 residues. Germline V gene lookup returns CDR1 SGHNT and CDR2 YYREEE (reference sequence). Together with reference TRBV5-4 and TRBJ2-7, the CDR3 gives the full variable domain: ETGVTQSPTHLIKTRGQQVTLRCSSQSGHNTVSWYQQALGQGPQFIFQYYREEENGRGNFPPRFSGLQFPNYSSELNVNALELDDSALYLCASSLGGGGEQYFGPGTRLTVT.

This chain uses TRBV27 with TRBJ1-4, with TRBD1 matching 8 bases. This CDR3 spans 16 amino acids. Germline CDR1 and CDR2: MNHEY and SMNVEV (reference sequence). Trimming removed 5 bases from V and 2 bases from J; junction bases left unmatched: 7. The DNA of the CDR3 is TGTGCCAGCAGTCCGCGGACAGGGCGTACTAATGAAAAACTGTTTTTT. Translated: CASSPRTGRTNEKLFF. Full variable domain (rest looked up from reference TRBV27 and TRBJ1-4): EAQVTQNPRYLITVTGKKLTVTCSQNMNHEYMSWYRQDPGLGLRQIYYSMNVEVTDKGDVPEGYKVSRKEKRNFPLILESPSPNQTSLYFCASSPRTGRTNEKLFFGSGTQLSVL.

V gene TRBV10-3 combines with J gene TRBJ1-1, with D maybe TRBD1 (5 bases). Trimming shortened V by 5 bases and J by 1 base, and 14 bases separated the two germline ends. CDR1 ENHRY and CDR2 SYGVKD come from the germline V gene. The CDR3 sequence is 15 residues long. CDR3 sequence reads: CAISPVDRPNTEAFF. The CDR3, as DNA: TGTGCCATCAGTCCCGTCGACAGACCGAACACTGAAGCTTTCTTT.

The V and J genes are TRBV6-5 and TRBJ1-2; D ambiguous. The CDR3 runs 15 residues. V lost 0 bases and J lost 4, with 12 bases in between. CDR1 and CDR2 (germline): MNHEY, SVGAGI. CDR3 DNA: TGTGCCAGCAGTTACTCGAACGCGCCAGGCTATGGCTACACCTTC. The encoded protein is CASSYSNAPGYGYTF.

CDR3 bases: TGTGCCTGGAGCGTCCCGCGGGGGGAAAAACTGTTTTTT. As protein: CAWSVPRGEKLFF. This chain links TRBV30 with TRBJ1-4, with TRBD1 as a possible D gene (5 bases). Trimming removed 3 bases at V and 8 bases at J, with 13 bases between. There are 13 residues in the CDR3. In germline, CDR1 is GTSNPN, CDR2 SVGIG (reference sequence). The complete variable domain, with remaining parts taken from reference TRBV30 and TRBJ1-4, reads SQTIHQWPATLVQPVGSPLSLECTVEGTSNPNLYWYRQAAGRGLQLLFYSVGIGQISSEVPQNLSASRPQDRQFILSSKKLLLSDSGFYLCAWSVPRGEKLFFGSGTQLSVL.

The V call is TRBV15, the J call TRBJ1-1; 9 bases are shared with TRBD1. V lost 1 base to trimming and J lost 3 bases; unmatched junction nucleotides: 3. Germline CDR1 reads LNHNV; CDR2 reads YYDKDF (reference sequence). This CDR3 has 15 residues. In DNA form, the CDR3 reads TGTGCCACCAGCAGAGCGGGACAGGGCTACACTGAAGCTTTCTTT. Translation: CATSRAGQGYTEAFF.

The chain uses TRBV5-1 and TRBJ2-5; D possibly matches TRBD1 or TRBD2 (5 bases each). Trimming pared 2 bases from V and 5 bases from J, leaving 13 bases between. Germline V gives CDR1 SGHRS, CDR2 YFSETQ. The CDR3 length is 14 residues. The CDR3 protein is CASSFSGSYETQYF. The CDR3 DNA sequence: TGCGCCAGCAGCTTTTCAGGGAGTTACGAGACCCAGTACTTC.

The rearrangement joins TRBV5-1 to TRBJ2-2; D remains unclear. Germline CDR1 and CDR2: SGHRS and YFSETQ. Trimming shortened V by 4 bases and J by 7 bases, and 11 bases separated the two germline ends. The CDR3 totals 13 residues. The CDR3 here is CASSTQIGGELFF. CDR3 coding DNA: TGCGCCAGCAGCACCCAAATCGGCGGGGAGCTGTTTTTT. Full variable domain (remainder filled in from reference TRBV5-1 and TRBJ2-2): KAGVTQTPRYLIKTRGQQVTLSCSPISGHRSVSWYQQTPGQGLQFLFEYFSETQRNKGNFPGRFSGRQFSNSRSEMNVSTLELGDSALYLCASSTQIGGELFFGEGSRLTVL.

This clone appeared once. This rearrangement joins TRBV30 to TRBJ1-5; D unresolved. V gave up 0 bases and J gave up 4 bases, with 4 bases separating them. The CDR3 has 12 residues. Germline CDR1 is GTSNPN and CDR2 is SVGIG (reference sequence). CDR3 nucleotides: TGTGCCTGGAGTGTTCTTAATCAGCCCCAGCATTTT. Amino acid sequence: CAWSVLNQPQHF.

The gene calls are TRBV7-2 and TRBJ1-1; 8 bases match TRBD1. This CDR3 has 17 amino acids. V lost 1 base to trimming and J lost 5 bases; unmatched junction nucleotides: 12. Germline V gene sequence: CDR1 SGHTA, CDR2 FQGNSA. The CDR3 DNA reads as TGTGCCAGCAGCTTAGTTGGGGCAGGGGGCGTAAGGACTGAAGCTTTCTTT. Residues: CASSLVGAGGVRTEAFF. Looking up the rest from reference TRBV7-2 and TRBJ1-1 gives the full variable domain: GAGVSQSPSNKVTEKGKDVELRCDPISGHTALYWYRQSLGQGLEFLIYFQGNSAPDKSGLPSDRFSAERTGGSVSTLTIQRTQQEDSAVYLCASSLVGAGGVRTEAFFGQGTRLTVV.

The chain recombines TRBV6-1 with TRBJ2-7; 9 nucleotides match TRBD1. V lost 7 bases and J lost 5; bases outside the gene matches: 6. The CDR3 has 13 residues. Germline V CDR1 and CDR2: MNHNS, SASEGT. Written as DNA, the CDR3 is TGTGCCAGCACCCGGACAGGGGACCACGAGCAGTACTTC. Protein: CASTRTGDHEQYF.